This T cell receptor (beta chain) is drawn from a study of blood T cell repertoires in COVID-19. Study-level information: T cells, B-cell-depleted T cells, or PBMCs supplied cDNA or gDNA.

There are 15 residues in the CDR3. The V and J ends lost 5 bases and 2 bases, in that order; junction bases with no gene match: 9. Germline CDR1 SGHRS, CDR2 YFSETQ. Source study methods: Scientists estimated how many nucleated cells there were by amplifying reference gene primers. Sequencing used immunoSEQ multiplex PCR; TCRdb keeps in-frame clones, though not all of them. The V and J calls and the clone size are those of that table, but D and trimming were determined from the DNA. Of about 68,000 clones detected, more than 80% appear once; the ten largest clones hold roughly 8.8%. This sequence originates from a man aged 25 to 45 with acute or convalescent COVID-19. Sequences were obtained from peripheral blood. This chain uses TRBV5-1 with TRBJ2-7; the match to TRBD1 covers 8 bases. The CDR3: CASSPDRGPTYEQYF. The DNA of the CDR3 is TGCGCCAGCAGTCCCGACAGGGGTCCCACCTACGAGCAGTACTTC.